A selection of T cell receptor beta chains follows, all from one sample in a study of blood T cell repertoires in COVID-19. The method was immunoSEQ multiplex PCR; TCRdb's version includes in-frame clones alone and lacks a portion of them. The sample includes about 220,000 clones, 80% of them seen just once. The sequencing sample was made of peripheral blood. These receptors were collected from a human donor in a cohort sampled during active COVID-19. Each CDR3 is given with its conserved first and last residue. D genes are given only for firm matches.

TRBJ1-5 . TRBV6-5 CASSYSRRSNQPQHF
TRBJ2-7 . TRBV2 CASNPVLRGYEQYF
TRBJ2-7 . TRBV29-1 CSVEDPQGVGEQYF
TRBJ1-2 TRBD1 TRBV6-5 CASSLSGGSYGYTF
TRBJ2-7 TRBD2 TRBV5-1 CASSLEITSGKRHEQYF
TRBJ1-6 . TRBV20-1 CSASSLGGLYNSPLHF
TRBJ1-1 . TRBV28 CASSLNNWNTEAFF
TRBJ2-4 . TRBV30 CACRSGLGNIQYF
TRBJ1-1 . TRBV7-2 CASKKGGSTEAFF
TRBJ2-5 . TRBV3-1/TRBV3-2 CATLRNNRGGGETQYF
TRBJ2-1 TRBD2 TRBV10-3 CASGLAGGLLDNEQFF
TRBJ2-1 . TRBV15 CATSRGPADSNEQFF
TRBJ1-2 TRBD1 TRBV18 CASSPYGQGRGYTF
TRBJ1-3 . TRBV7-6 CASSFDTDSGNTIYF
TRBJ1-2 . TRBV7-9 CASSSGRGDPYGYTF
TRBJ2-3 TRBD2 TRBV12-5 CASARGSRGGDTQYF
TRBJ2-7 . TRBV6-2/TRBV6-3 CASSYVGLGSYEQYF
TRBJ2-1 . TRBV11-3 CASSYSAGSYNEQFF
TRBJ2-2 . TRBV4-1 CASSRETKNTGELFF
TRBJ1-1 TRBD1 TRBV19 CASSRVQGVFIEAFF
TRBJ1-4 . TRBV7-8 CASSLNGGAAPNEKLFF
TRBJ2-7 . TRBV19 CASSQTDSYEQYF